Listed here are 30 T cell receptor beta chains from one sample, sequenced in a study of naive and memory T cell subsets (dated by TCRdb to 2016 to 2017). Libraries were constructed by UMI-ligation and nested PCR. The reads were generated on an Illumina MiSeq. The beta constant-region primer was an equimolar mix of two oligonucleotides covering both TRBC1 and TRBC2. The ligated cDNA went through four rounds of PCR with nested alpha and beta constant-region primers together with the SP2 primer. TCRdb applied fastp at Q25 and MiXCR to the public reads, then kept only in-frame beta chains. Rows with one shared CDR3 protein collapse into an entry with the most common genes and DNA. In this sample the table shows about 8,000 distinct CDR3 sequences, around 28% of which occur a single time. Approximately 50% of the sample is in the top ten clones. Sequenced sample: CD8+ TEMRA cells from blood. The cell subset or site label, as the study defines it: effector memory re-expressing CD45RA, CD45RA+ CD27-. The receptors were sampled from a human donor in good health.

The rearrangement joins TRBV27 to TRBJ2-5; D perhaps matches TRBD1 (5 bases). This CDR3 contains 15 residues. Germline loops: CDR1 MNHEY, CDR2 SMNVEV (reference sequence). Trimming cost V 5 bases and J 2 bases, with 15 bases left between them. The CDR3 sequence: CASSLLWGRQETQYF. CDR3 DNA: TGTGCCAGCAGTCTCCTGTGGGGCCGGCAAGAGACCCAGTACTTC.

This chain joins TRBV27 and TRBJ1-4, with a tentative D call TRBD1 (5 bases). Germline V gene sequence: CDR1 MNHEY, CDR2 SMNVEV (reference sequence). V lost 5 bases, J lost 4 bases, and 11 bases lay in between. The CDR3 runs 14 residues. The CDR3 nucleotides are TGTGCCAGCAGTCCCACGGGGCTTAATGAAAAACTGTTTTTT. As protein: CASSPTGLNEKLFF.

The genes are TRBV6-6 and TRBJ1-2; D possibly corresponds to TRBD1 (6 bases). The CDR3 is made up of 15 amino acids. CDR1 and CDR2 (germline): MNHNY, SVGAGI (reference sequence). V was cut by 2 bases and J by 2 bases, with 12 bases left in between. In nucleotides, the CDR3 is TGTGCCAGCAGTTACCCCGACAGGTCCAACTATGGCTACACCTTC. It specifies CASSYPDRSNYGYTF.

This clonotype has just a few counts. V is TRBV2 and J is TRBJ2-7; 8 bases align to TRBD1. The CDR3 is made up of 15 amino acids. J lost 5 bases, V lost 6 bases, and 12 bases had no gene match. CDR1 and CDR2 from the germline V gene are SNHLY and FYNNEI. CDR3 protein: CASREYRGEVDEQYF. CDR3 in DNA: TGTGCCAGCAGAGAGTACAGGGGGGAGGTCGACGAGCAGTACTTC.

With respect to this clonotype: This CDR3 is missing its conserved last phenylalanine or tryptophan, likely due to a read error. The J gene is TRBJ2-1, the V gene TRBV6-5; TRBD1 agrees at 8 bases. V was pared by 5 bases and J by 9 bases, with 9 bases of the junction left unmatched. Germline V CDR1 and CDR2: MNHEY, SVGAGI. There are 14 residues in the CDR3. The CDR3 DNA sequence: TGTGCCAGCAGTCCCGGACAGGGCTTAGGTGAGCAGTTCCTC. This gives the protein CASSPGQGLGEQFL.

This clonotype has only a few counts. A much larger clone is a single base away; this may be a read error. The V and J genes are TRBV5-8 and TRBJ2-1; D possibly corresponds to TRBD2 (6 bases). CDR3 length equals 12 residues. Germline V CDR1 and CDR2: SGHTS, YDEGEE. The ends were cut back, 3 bases at V and 7 bases at J, with 8 bases in the middle. The CDR3 is CASSWGGNEQFF. The CDR3 DNA is TGTGCCAGCAGCTGGGGAGGAAATGAGCAGTTCTTC.

The V call is TRBV4-2, the J call TRBJ2-7; TRBD2 might be the D (6 bases). The ends were cut back, 3 bases at V and 12 bases at J, with 24 bases in the middle. This CDR3 has 15 residues. Germline loops: CDR1 LGHNA, CDR2 YNFKEQ. The CDR3 DNA sequence: TGTGCCAGCAGCCACCAGCTCGGGACGGGAGCTCTTCGGTACTTC. Translating gives CASSHQLGTGALRYF.

The J gene is TRBJ1-1, the V gene TRBV9; D gene ambiguous. V shed 3 bases and J shed 3 bases, with 12 bases lying between them. In germline, CDR1 is SGDLS, CDR2 YYNGEE. CDR3 length equals 14 residues. The CDR3 DNA reads TGTGCCAGCAGCGGGTTGCTTGGGCACACTGAAGCTTTCTTT. This translates into CASSGLLGHTEAFF.

This clonotype is judged large (0.1 to 1%). This chain joins TRBV12-3 or TRBV12-4 and TRBJ2-3; D could derive from TRBD1 or TRBD2 (6 bases each). The CDR3 length is 16 residues. V was clipped by 3 bases and J by 0 bases, with 13 bases between them. Here the CDR3 reads CASSLRGAFSTDTQYF. CDR3 in DNA: TGTGCCAGCAGTTTGAGGGGGGCGTTTAGCACAGATACGCAGTATTTT.

This clonotype was observed a few times. The chain is built from TRBV12-3 or TRBV12-4 and TRBJ2-1; 10 nucleotides agree with TRBD2. J gave up 14 bases and V 3 bases, and 7 bases lay outside the gene matches. The CDR3 length is 13 residues. DNA for the CDR3: TGTGCCAGCAGTTTCAGTCTAGCGGGAGATGAGTTCTTC. Translation: CASSFSLAGDEFF.

This clonotype was observed many times. This chain links TRBV6-5 with TRBJ2-7; D gene uncertain. V gave up 0 bases and J gave up 1 base, with 4 bases separating them. Germline-derived CDR1 and CDR2 are MNHEY and SVGAGI. The CDR3 length is 13 residues. CDR3 DNA sequence: TGTGCCAGCAGTTACTCAGATTCCTACGAGCAGTACTTC. Its protein product is CASSYSDSYEQYF.

This clonotype was detected only a few times. The V and J genes are TRBV28 and TRBJ1-6; D uncertain. Between the trimmed V and J ends, which lost 3 bases and 2 bases, there was a span of 14 bases. This CDR3 comprises 17 residues. Germline V gene lookup returns CDR1 MDHEN and CDR2 SYDVKM. In DNA, the CDR3 is TGTGCCAGCAGTTTTAAGATGAAGGGCCCCTATAATTCACCCCTCCACTTT. Its protein is CASSFKMKGPYNSPLHF.

The CDR3 bases are TGCAGTGGGTTGGACAATGAGCAGTTCTTC. It translates to CSGLDNEQFF. The chain combines TRBV20-1 with TRBJ2-1; D is undetermined. Germline V CDR1 and CDR2: DFQATT, SNEGSKA (reference sequence). The CDR3 has 10 amino acids. Deletions cut 7 bases from V and 5 bases from J, with 6 bases between.

A few counts support this clonotype. V usage is TRBV28 and J usage is TRBJ2-7; TRBD1 agrees at 10 bases. The CDR3 extends over 15 amino acids. Per germline, CDR1 MDHEN and CDR2 SYDVKM. The trim removed 3 bases at V and 7 bases at J, leaving 9 bases unmatched. CDR3 in DNA: TGTGCCAGCAGTTTGACCGGGACAGGGGTCAGTGAGCAGTACTTC. Amino acids: CASSLTGTGVSEQYF.

This clonotype has more than one count but fewer than ten. CDR3 in DNA: TGTGCCAGCAGTTCCCCGGCTCAACAGGGCGAGCAGTACTTC. Translating it yields CASSSPAQQGEQYF. This chain uses TRBV27 with TRBJ2-7; tentatively, D is TRBD1 (6 bases). Germline CDR1 is MNHEY and CDR2 is SMNVEV (reference sequence). V was cut by 4 bases and J by 6 bases, with 16 bases left in between. This CDR3 contains 14 residues.

As for this clonotype: The junction departs from germline at one end; a sequencing error may be responsible. The gene calls are TRBV14 and TRBJ2-7; no firm D call. The germline gives CDR1 SGHDN, CDR2 FVKESK. CDR3 length: 12 amino acids. The CDR3 here is CSSSQDLTEQYF. The CDR3, as DNA: TGTTCCAGCAGCCAAGATCTAACCGAGCAGTACTTC. Full variable domain (rest looked up from reference TRBV14 and TRBJ2-7): EAGVTQFPSHSVIEKGQTVTLRCDPISGHDNLYWYRRVMGKEIKFLLHFVKESKQDESGMPNNRFLAERTGGTYSTLKVQPAELEDSGVYFCSSSQDLTEQYFGPGTRLTVT.

This clonotype was picked up a small number of times. The V and J genes are TRBV29-1 and TRBJ1-4; no clear D. The CDR3 covers 13 residues. Trimming left V 6 bases short and J 1 base short, with 9 bases between. CDR1 is SQVTM, CDR2 ANQGSEA, per germline. DNA for the CDR3: TGCAGCGTCCCCCGGCAAACTAATGAAAAACTGTTTTTT. Translating gives CSVPRQTNEKLFF.

This clonotype was counted between two and nine times. The rearrangement links TRBV5-6 to TRBJ2-1, with 8 bases aligning to TRBD1. The trim removed 4 bases at V and 6 bases at J, leaving 12 bases unmatched. Germline-derived CDR1 and CDR2 are SGHDT and YYEEEE. The CDR3 has 16 residues. The CDR3 DNA follows: TGTGCCAGCAGCACCGGACCTGGACAGGGTATCAATGAGCAGTTCTTC. It specifies CASSTGPGQGINEQFF. The full variable domain, with the rest looked up from reference TRBV5-6 and TRBJ2-1, is DAGVTQSPTHLIKTRGQQVTLRCSPKSGHDTVSWYQQALGQGPQFIFQYYEEEERQRGNFPDRFSGHQFPNYSSELNVNALLLGDSALYLCASSTGPGQGINEQFFGPGTRLTVL.

This clonotype has only a few counts. This CDR3 is CASSPTGQTNEKLFF. The CDR3 coding sequence is TGTGCCAGCTCACCTACGGGACAGACTAATGAAAAACTGTTTTTT. V is TRBV18 and J is TRBJ1-4; 7 bases agree with TRBD1. Germline CDR1 KGHSH, CDR2 LQKENI. The V segment lost 3 bases and the J segment 2 bases; nucleotides outside the gene matches: 3. The CDR3 runs to 15 residues.

V and J are TRBV13 and TRBJ1-5; unclear D gene. Trimming stripped 4 bases from V and 0 bases from J, with 10 bases between. The V gene's germline CDR1 is PRHDT and CDR2 FYEKMQ (reference sequence). The CDR3 sequence is 15 residues long. The CDR3 sequence is CASSYGPNSNQPQHF. In DNA, the CDR3 is TGTGCCAGCAGCTACGGACCAAATAGCAATCAGCCCCAGCATTTT.

The J gene is TRBJ1-3, the V gene TRBV19; D remains ambiguous. CDR1 is LNHDA and CDR2 is SQIVND in the germline V gene (reference sequence). The CDR3 runs 16 residues. Between the trimmed V and J ends, which lost 3 bases and 2 bases, there was a span of 14 bases. The chain's CDR3 is CASSITDRLPGNTIYF. CDR3 bases: TGTGCCAGTAGTATTACAGACCGCCTCCCTGGAAACACCATATATTTT.

This clonotype was observed at least ten times. This rearrangement joins TRBV27 to TRBJ2-1, with 13 bases matching TRBD2. The CDR3 totals 20 residues. Per germline, CDR1 MNHEY and CDR2 SMNVEV (reference sequence). V shed 5 bases and J 0 bases; nucleotides not matched to a gene: 13. The CDR3 DNA follows: TGTGCCAGCAGTCTTTATACCGGGACTAGCGGGGCAAGCTCCTACAATGAGCAGTTCTTC. Amino acid sequence: CASSLYTGTSGASSYNEQFF.

In its sample, this clonotype was seen a few times. The chain is built from TRBV18 and TRBJ2-7; the D is unclear. Germline V gene sequence: CDR1 KGHSH, CDR2 LQKENI. Trimming took off 0 bases at V and 2 bases at J, with 8 bases between the two ends. The CDR3 spans 14 residues. CDR3 amino acids: CASSPPKETYEQYF. The CDR3 DNA is TGTGCCAGCTCACCACCGAAGGAAACCTACGAGCAGTACTTC.

This clonotype appeared a few times. The rearrangement links TRBV9 to TRBJ2-1; D is uncertain. The V gene's germline CDR1 is SGDLS and CDR2 YYNGEE. V shed 4 bases and J shed 5 bases, with 16 bases lying between them. The length of the CDR3 is 15 residues. The CDR3: CASSFSPGRDNEQFF. DNA for the CDR3: TGTGCCAGCAGCTTCAGCCCTGGACGCGACAATGAGCAGTTCTTC.

This clonotype was found a few times. The J gene is TRBJ2-3, the V gene TRBV29-1; 8 bases match TRBD2. The CDR3 extends over 13 amino acids. CDR1 and CDR2 from the germline V gene are SQVTM and ANQGSEA. J lost 0 bases, V lost 5 bases, and 1 base had no gene match. In DNA, the CDR3 is TGCAGCGTTAAGCGGGAGAGCACAGATACGCAGTATTTT. It is translated as CSVKRESTDTQYF.

The rearrangement links TRBV28 to TRBJ1-5, with D perhaps TRBD1 (5 bases). This CDR3 contains 13 residues. Germline-derived CDR1 and CDR2 are MDHEN and SYDVKM. Trimming took 5 bases from V and 5 from J, leaving 10 bases between them. The CDR3 protein is CASSDSGDQPQHF. The CDR3 DNA sequence: TGTGCCAGCAGTGACAGTGGGGATCAGCCCCAGCATTTT.

V and J are TRBV15 and TRBJ2-1; 16 nucleotides align to TRBD2. This CDR3 has 21 residues. CDR1 is LNHNV and CDR2 is YYDKDF in the germline V gene (reference sequence). The ends lost 4 bases at V and 8 bases at J; junction bases unmatched: 20. The CDR3 bases are TGTGCCACCAGCAAAGAGGGACTAGCGGGAGGGCCTCTAAGGGCTGGCGATGAGCAGTTCTTC. It specifies CATSKEGLAGGPLRAGDEQFF.

This clonotype showed up just a few times. This sequence joins TRBV6-6 and TRBJ2-3; D could derive from TRBD1 or TRBD2 (5 bases each). Germline V gene sequence: CDR1 MNHNY, CDR2 SVGAGI (reference sequence). This CDR3 has 13 residues. The ends were cut back, 7 bases at V and 8 bases at J, with 16 bases in the middle. CDR3 bases: TGTGCCAGCACATTACCGGGACGGGGTACGCAGTATTTT. It is translated as CASTLPGRGTQYF.

The genes are TRBV19 and TRBJ1-3, with D unresolved. The CDR3 loop spans 14 amino acids. The germline CDR1 and CDR2 sequences are LNHDA and SQIVND (reference sequence). The ends were cut back, 8 bases at V and 3 bases at J, with 14 bases in the middle. The CDR3 nucleotides are TGTGCCAGTGCCGCGTCGGATATTGGAAACACCATATATTTT. Translation: CASAASDIGNTIYF.

Concerning this clonotype itself: An end of the junction differs from the germline gene, which may be a read error. This rearrangement joins TRBV7-9 to TRBJ2-5; 9 positions agree with TRBD1. This CDR3 is built from 17 residues. Germline V gives CDR1 SEHNR, CDR2 FQNEAQ (reference sequence). In DNA, the CDR3 is TGTGCCAGCAGCTGGACAGGGGAAGGGAAGTACCAGGAGACCCAGTACTTC. It yields the protein CASSWTGEGKYQETQYF.